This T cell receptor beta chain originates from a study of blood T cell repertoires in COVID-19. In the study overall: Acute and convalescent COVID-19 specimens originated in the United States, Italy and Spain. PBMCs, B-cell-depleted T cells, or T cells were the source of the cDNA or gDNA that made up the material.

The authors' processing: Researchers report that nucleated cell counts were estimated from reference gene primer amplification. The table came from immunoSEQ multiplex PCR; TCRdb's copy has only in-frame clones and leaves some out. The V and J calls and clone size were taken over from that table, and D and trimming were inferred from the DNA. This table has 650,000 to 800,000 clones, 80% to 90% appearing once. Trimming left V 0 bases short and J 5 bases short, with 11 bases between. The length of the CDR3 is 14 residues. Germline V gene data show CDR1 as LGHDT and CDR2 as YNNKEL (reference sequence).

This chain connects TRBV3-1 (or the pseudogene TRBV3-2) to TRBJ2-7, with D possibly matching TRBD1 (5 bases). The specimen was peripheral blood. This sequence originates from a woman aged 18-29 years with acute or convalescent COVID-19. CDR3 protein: CASSQDPGLNEQYF. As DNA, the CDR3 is TGTGCCAGCAGCCAAGATCCAGGGCTTAACGAGCAGTACTTC.